These 4 T cell receptor beta chains were sequenced from one sample in a study of T cells after yellow fever vaccination. TCRdb re-called the 5' RACE reads through MiXCR, storing one row per CDR3 protein. The data show over 25,000 distinct CDR3 sequences, 8% to 11% seen once. Specimen: PBMCs, either bulk or a sorted T-cell subset (CD4+, CD8+, memory, or dextramer-sorted; not recorded which), collected roughly 15 days after the first yellow fever vaccination. The receptors stem from a young man who received the YFV17D yellow fever vaccine.

This clonotype was counted at least ten times. This chain joins TRBV20-1 and TRBJ2-1; 10 positions agree with TRBD2. The length of the CDR3 is 14 residues. Germline CDR1 is DFQATT and CDR2 is SNEGSKA (reference sequence). The ends lost 3 bases at V and 7 bases at J; junction bases unmatched: 6. The CDR3 spells CSASEPSGGNEQFF. The CDR3 nucleotides are TGCAGTGCTAGCGAGCCTAGCGGGGGAAATGAGCAGTTCTTC.

There are many counts of this clonotype. V gene TRBV5-1 combines with J gene TRBJ2-3; D is unresolved. The length of the CDR3 is 11 residues. Per germline, CDR1 SGHRS and CDR2 YFSETQ. V lost 6 bases, J lost 6 bases, and 8 bases lay in between. In DNA, the CDR3 is TGCGCCAGCACGACCGCGGATACGCAGTATTTT. Its protein product is CASTTADTQYF. Drawing the rest from reference TRBV5-1 and TRBJ2-3, the complete variable domain is KAGVTQTPRYLIKTRGQQVTLSCSPISGHRSVSWYQQTPGQGLQFLFEYFSETQRNKGNFPGRFSGRQFSNSRSEMNVSTLELGDSALYLCASTTADTQYFGPGTRLTVL.

This clonotype was picked up many times. This chain links TRBV5-4 with TRBJ1-4, with D possibly matching TRBD1 (6 bases). CDR1 is SGHNT and CDR2 is YYREEE in the germline V gene (reference sequence). Trimming removed 8 bases from V and 4 bases from J, with 15 bases in between. The CDR3 totals 14 residues. The CDR3 loop reads CASHRSGDNEKLFF. The CDR3 nucleotides are TGTGCCAGTCACCGATCAGGGGATAATGAAAAACTGTTTTTT.

This clonotype was recorded at least ten times. The genes are TRBV13 and TRBJ2-3, with TRBD2 matching over 7 bases. The germline V gene encodes CDR1 PRHDT and CDR2 FYEKMQ (reference sequence). There are 15 residues in the CDR3. J was trimmed by 0 bases and V by 1 base; bases with no gene match: 1. The CDR3 DNA follows: TGTGCCAGCAGCTTAGAAGCGGGGAGCACAGATACGCAGTATTTT. It specifies CASSLEAGSTDTQYF.